Below, 2 T cell receptor beta chains from the same sample are listed, as sequenced in a study of blood T cell repertoires in COVID-19 (dated by TCRdb to 2019 to 2021). Libraries came from the immunoSEQ multiplex PCR assay. In its TCRdb copy, this immuneACCESS table keeps in-frame sequences only and misses some clones. Where compared with another copy, unresolved V genes explain less than half of these, and the others have no known cause. The sample table contains approximately 480,000 clones; only one count was recorded for roughly 87% of them. The leading ten clones occupy about 0.75% of the sample. Material for sequencing was PBMCs or T cells enriched from blood (not recorded which). The source is a young woman who had recovered from COVID-19.

The V and J genes are TRBV5-1 and TRBJ1-2, with D perhaps TRBD1 (5 bases). Germline CDR1 is SGHRS and CDR2 is YFSETQ. V lost 4 bases, J lost 7 bases, and 14 bases lay in between. This CDR3 spans 13 amino acids. CDR3 amino acids: CASSPSGLSGYTF. CDR3 bases: TGCGCCAGCAGCCCGTCAGGGCTCTCTGGCTACACCTTC.

This chain joins TRBV7-8 and TRBJ2-2; tentative D call: TRBD1 (6 bases). V lost 6 bases and J 4 bases, leaving 15 bases between the germline ends. The germline gives CDR1 SGHVS, CDR2 FQNEAQ. The CDR3 totals 15 residues. As DNA, the CDR3 is TGTGCCAGCAGGAGGGGGAACGGGCCCACCGGGGAGCTGTTTTTT. Protein: CASRRGNGPTGELFF.